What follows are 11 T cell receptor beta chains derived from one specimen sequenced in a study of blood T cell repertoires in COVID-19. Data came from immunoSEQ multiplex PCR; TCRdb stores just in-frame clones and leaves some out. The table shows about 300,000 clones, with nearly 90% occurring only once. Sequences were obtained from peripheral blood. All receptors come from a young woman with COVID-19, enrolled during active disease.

Here the CDR3 reads CASSLPGQGYNSPLHF. DNA of the CDR3: TGCGCCAGCAGCCTACCCGGACAGGGGTATAATTCACCCCTCCACTTT. The chain links TRBV5-1 to TRBJ1-6, with TRBD1 matching over 9 bases. Germline trimming cut 4 bases from V and 4 bases from J; bases unmatched to any gene: 6. The CDR3 extends over 16 amino acids. The germline V gene has CDR1 SGHRS and CDR2 YFSETQ.

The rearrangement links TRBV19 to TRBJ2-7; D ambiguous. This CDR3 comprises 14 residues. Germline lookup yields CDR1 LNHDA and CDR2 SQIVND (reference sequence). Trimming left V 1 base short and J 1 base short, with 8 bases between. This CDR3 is CASSIGAASYEQYF. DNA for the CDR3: TGTGCCAGTAGTATAGGGGCAGCTTCCTACGAGCAGTACTTC.

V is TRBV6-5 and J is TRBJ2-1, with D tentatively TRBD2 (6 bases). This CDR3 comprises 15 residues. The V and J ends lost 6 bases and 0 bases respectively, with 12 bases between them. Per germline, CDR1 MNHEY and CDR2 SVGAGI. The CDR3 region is CASSPYSGSYNEQFF. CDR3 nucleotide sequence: TGTGCCAGCAGCCCCTATAGCGGCTCCTACAATGAGCAGTTCTTC.

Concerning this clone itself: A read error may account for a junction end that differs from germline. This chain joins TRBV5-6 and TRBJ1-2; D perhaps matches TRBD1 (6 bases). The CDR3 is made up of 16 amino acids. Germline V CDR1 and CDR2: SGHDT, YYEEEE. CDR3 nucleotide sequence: TGTGCCAGCAGCTTGGAAGGAACCGGGACAAACTACGGCTACACCTTC. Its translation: CASSLEGTGTNYGYTF.

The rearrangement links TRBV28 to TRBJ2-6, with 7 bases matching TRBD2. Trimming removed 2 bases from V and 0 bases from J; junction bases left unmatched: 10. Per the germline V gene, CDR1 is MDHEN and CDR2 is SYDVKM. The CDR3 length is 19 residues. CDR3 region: CASSLREGRDYSGANVLTF. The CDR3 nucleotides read TGTGCCAGCAGTTTAAGGGAGGGCAGGGACTACTCTGGGGCCAACGTCCTGACTTTC.

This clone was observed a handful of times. CDR3 sequence reads: CAISRDRINCTF. The CDR3, as DNA: TGTGCCATCTCCCGGGACAGGATAAATTGCACCTTC. The chain combines TRBV6-5 with TRBJ1-2, with 8 bases aligning to TRBD1. Germline V lookup: CDR1 MNHEY, CDR2 SVGAGI. Unmatched junction bases numbered 14, after V lost 10 bases and J lost 13 bases. The CDR3 spans 12 residues.

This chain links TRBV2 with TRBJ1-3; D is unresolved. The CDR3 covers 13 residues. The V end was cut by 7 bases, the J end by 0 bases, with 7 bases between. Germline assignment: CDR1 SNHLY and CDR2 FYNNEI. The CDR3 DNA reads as TGTGCCAGCATGTTCCGCTCTGGAAACACCATATATTTT. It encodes CASMFRSGNTIYF.

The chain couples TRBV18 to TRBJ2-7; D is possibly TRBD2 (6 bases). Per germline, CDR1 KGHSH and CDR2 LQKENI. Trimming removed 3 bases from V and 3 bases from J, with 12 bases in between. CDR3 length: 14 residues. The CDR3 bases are TGTGCCAGCTCACCGGCGGGGAGCCTCTACGAGCAGTACGTC. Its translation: CASSPAGSLYEQYV.

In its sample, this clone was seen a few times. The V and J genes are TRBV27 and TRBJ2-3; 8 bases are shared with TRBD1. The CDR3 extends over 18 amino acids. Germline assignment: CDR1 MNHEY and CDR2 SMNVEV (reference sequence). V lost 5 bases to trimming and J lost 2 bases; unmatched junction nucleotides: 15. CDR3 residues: CASSNQGAPLSDTDTQYF. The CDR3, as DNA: TGTGCCAGCAGTAACCAGGGGGCTCCCCTGTCGGACACAGATACGCAGTATTTT.

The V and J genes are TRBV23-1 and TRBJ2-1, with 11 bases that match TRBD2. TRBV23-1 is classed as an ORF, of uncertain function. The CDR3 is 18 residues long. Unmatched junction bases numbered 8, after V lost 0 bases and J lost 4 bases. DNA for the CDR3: TGCGCCAGCAGTCAATCAGGACTAGCGGGCCTAGATTACAATGAGCAGTTCTTC. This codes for CASSQSGLAGLDYNEQFF.

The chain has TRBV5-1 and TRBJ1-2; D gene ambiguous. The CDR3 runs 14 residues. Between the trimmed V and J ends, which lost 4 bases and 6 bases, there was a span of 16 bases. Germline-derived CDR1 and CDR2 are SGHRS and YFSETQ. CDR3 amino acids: CASSPGQAWDGYTF. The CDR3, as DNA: TGCGCCAGCAGCCCTGGGCAAGCCTGGGATGGCTACACCTTC. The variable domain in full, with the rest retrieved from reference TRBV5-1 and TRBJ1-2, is KAGVTQTPRYLIKTRGQQVTLSCSPISGHRSVSWYQQTPGQGLQFLFEYFSETQRNKGNFPGRFSGRQFSNSRSEMNVSTLELGDSALYLCASSPGQAWDGYTFGSGTRLTVV.